These T cell receptor beta chains were read from a single sample in a study of T cell changes during pregnancy in multiple sclerosis. Profiled with immunoSEQ multiplex PCR; TCRdb holds only in-frame clones, not every one. In the table there are approximately 100,000 clones, 85% to 95% of which are singletons. This sample comprised peripheral blood, obtained after pregnancy. These receptors originate from a female donor with multiple sclerosis, enrolled in a pregnancy study. Each CDR3 is given with its conserved first and last residue. A D gene is named only where the DNA matches it firmly. Clone size is shown for a subset of rows, as once, few, many or a class of expanded clone.

clone_size | j_call | v_call | d_call | cdr3_aa | cdr3_nt
NA | TRBJ2-1 | TRBV18 | TRBD2 | CASSQTSGGNNEQFF | TGTGCCAGCTCACAGACTAGCGGGGGCAACAATGAGCAGTTCTTC
once | TRBJ1-2 | TRBV28 | NA | CASSLDGLYGYTF | TGTGCCAGCAGCTTGGACGGACTATATGGCTACACCTTC
NA | TRBJ1-1 | TRBV6-5 | NA | CASSPTGTRNTEAFF | TGTGCCAGCAGTCCTACCGGGACAAGAAACACTGAAGCTTTCTTT
few | TRBJ2-7 | TRBV7-9 | NA | CASSPQSGDGTYEQYF | TGTGCCAGCAGCCCGCAGTCAGGGGATGGGACCTACGAGCAGTACTTC
NA | TRBJ1-5 | TRBV6-1 | NA | CAIGDNPEGPQHF | TGTGCCATCGGGGACAACCCTGAGGGGCCCCAGCATTTT
NA | TRBJ1-3 | TRBV28 | NA | CASTAPGYSGNTIYF | TGTGCCAGCACCGCCCCAGGGTATTCTGGAAACACCATATATTTT
NA | TRBJ2-5 | TRBV7-2 | NA | CASSLVSGLTYQETQYF | TGTGCCAGCAGCTTAGTTTCGGGACTTACGTACCAAGAGACCCAGTACTTC
NA | TRBJ2-4 | TRBV5-8 | TRBD1 | CASSQGTDQNIQYF | TGTGCCAGCAGCCAGGGGACAGACCAAAACATTCAGTACTTC
once | TRBJ2-3 | TRBV14 | TRBD2 | CASTSGRRTQYF | TGTGCCAGTACTAGCGGGAGAAGAACGCAGTATTTT
NA | TRBJ1-6 | TRBV10-3 | TRBD1 | CAISENGQGNSPLHF | TGTGCCATCAGTGAGAATGGACAGGGAAATTCACCCCTCCACTTT
NA | TRBJ1-2 | TRBV6-5 | NA | CASTLQGPFGYTF | TGTGCCAGCACCCTCCAGGGTCCGTTTGGCTACACCTTC
few | TRBJ1-1 | TRBV5-1 | NA | CASSSEGNTEAFF | TGCGCCAGCAGCTCCGAGGGTAACACTGAAGCTTTCTTT
NA | TRBJ1-2 | TRBV27 | NA | CASHMVGGYGYTF | TGTGCCAGCCATATGGTCGGCGGATATGGCTACACCTTC
NA | TRBJ1-1 | TRBV18 | NA | CASPLGQTMNTEAFF | TGTGCCAGCCCCCTCGGACAGACAATGAACACTGAAGCTTTCTTT
NA | TRBJ2-2 | TRBV30 | TRBD1 | CAWSTRQGATGELFF | TGTGCCTGGAGTACGAGACAGGGGGCAACCGGGGAGCTGTTTTTT
NA | TRBJ2-1 | TRBV14 | TRBD2 | CASSPTGTRPKEQFF | TGTGCCAGCAGTCCGACCGGGACTAGGCCCAAAGAGCAGTTCTTC
NA | TRBJ1-2 | TRBV6-5 | TRBD1 | CASSFNTGGALGYTF | TGTGCCAGCAGTTTTAATACAGGGGGCGCCCTGGGCTACACCTTC
NA | TRBJ2-7 | TRBV18 | TRBD1 | CASGDRAISYEQYF | TGTGCCAGCGGCGACAGGGCGATTTCCTACGAGCAGTACTTC
NA | TRBJ1-1 | TRBV7-9 | TRBD1 | CASSVDRGRGAFF | TGTGCCAGCAGCGTTGACAGGGGCCGAGGAGCTTTCTTT
NA | TRBJ1-2 | TRBV15 | NA | CATSREKGAQAYGYTF | TGTGCCACCAGCAGAGAAAAGGGAGCTCAAGCCTATGGCTACACCTTC
NA | TRBJ1-3 | TRBV21-1 | NA | CASSKSESSGNTIYF | TGTGCCAGCAGCAAAAGCGAGAGCTCTGGAAACACCATATATTTT
NA | TRBJ1-2 | TRBV19 | TRBD1 | CASSRGTGGDANYGYTF | TGTGCCAGTAGTAGAGGGACAGGGGGAGACGCTAACTATGGCTACACCTTC
many | TRBJ2-5 | TRBV9 | NA | CASSVGRGQRETQYF | TGTGCCAGCAGCGTAGGGCGGGGGCAGAGGGAGACCCAGTACTTC
NA | TRBJ1-1 | TRBV5-4 | TRBD1 | CASSLGPRTGDEAFF | TGTGCCAGCAGCTTGGGGCCAAGGACAGGGGATGAAGCTTTCTTT
NA | TRBJ2-7 | TRBV27 | NA | CASDYAGIQYF | TGTGCCAGTGACTACGCCGGGATACAGTACTTC
NA | TRBJ1-5 | TRBV19 | NA | CATISTGTPQHF | TGTGCCACAATCTCTACAGGGACGCCCCAGCATTTT
NA | TRBJ2-7 | TRBV6-1 | TRBD2 | CASSETSGQYEQYF | TGTGCCAGCAGTGAAACTAGCGGGCAATACGAGCAGTACTTC
NA | TRBJ2-3 | TRBV9 | NA | CASSAGQRRSDTQYF | TGTGCCAGCAGCGCCGGACAGCGAAGGTCAGATACGCAGTATTTT
NA | TRBJ1-5 | TRBV28 | NA | CASTQGWSNQPQHF | TGTGCCAGCACGCAGGGGTGGAGCAATCAGCCCCAGCATTTT
NA | TRBJ2-7 | TRBV9 | TRBD2 | CASSETSGNGEQYF | TGTGCCAGCAGTGAAACTAGCGGGAACGGCGAGCAGTACTTC
NA | TRBJ1-2 | TRBV29-1 | NA | CSVEQGSYGYTF | TGCAGCGTTGAACAGGGAAGCTATGGCTACACCTTC
NA | TRBJ2-2 | TRBV7-9 | TRBD2 | CASSDRAGGPNTGELFF | TGTGCCAGCAGCGACCGTGCGGGGGGCCCGAACACCGGGGAGCTGTTTTTT
NA | TRBJ2-2 | TRBV29-1 | NA | CSVRGGAGDSTGELFF | TGCAGCGTTCGTGGGGGGGCGGGAGATAGCACCGGGGAGCTGTTTTTT
NA | TRBJ2-2 | TRBV7-6 | TRBD1 | CASSLEGGQPGTGELFF | TGTGCCAGCAGCTTAGAAGGGGGACAGCCAGGGACCGGGGAGCTGTTTTTT
NA | TRBJ2-2 | TRBV19 | NA | CASRTATANTGELFF | TGTGCCAGTAGGACTGCTACTGCGAACACCGGGGAGCTGTTTTTT
NA | TRBJ2-2 | TRBV28 | TRBD1 | CASSWFLGQGTGELFF | TGTGCCAGCAGTTGGTTCCTCGGACAGGGCACCGGGGAGCTGTTTTTT
NA | TRBJ1-6 | TRBV19 | TRBD1 | CASSIRGQGNSPLHF | TGTGCCAGTAGTATACGCGGACAGGGTAATTCACCCCTCCACTTT
NA | TRBJ2-7 | TRBV14 | TRBD1 | CASSQTGQGYEQYF | TGTGCCAGCAGCCAAACTGGACAGGGCTACGAGCAGTACTTC
NA | TRBJ1-1 | TRBV20-1 | NA | CSARSGTEAFF | TGCAGTGCTAGAAGCGGGACTGAAGCTTTCTTT
NA | TRBJ1-5 | TRBV4-1 | NA | CASSQEEGMSNQPQHF | TGCGCCAGCAGCCAAGAGGAGGGGATGAGCAATCAGCCCCAGCATTTT
NA | TRBJ2-5 | TRBV19 | TRBD2 | CASSIDYGGTETQYF | TGTGCCAGTAGTATAGATTACGGGGGGACAGAGACCCAGTACTTC
NA | TRBJ2-2 | TRBV7-9 | TRBD2 | CASSLPSSGLTGELFF | TGTGCCAGCAGCTTACCCTCTAGCGGTCTCACCGGGGAGCTGTTTTTT
NA | TRBJ2-7 | TRBV2 | TRBD1 | CASLPRGTGGAEQYF | TGTGCCAGCCTACCGAGGGGGACAGGGGGCGCCGAGCAGTACTTC
once | TRBJ1-4 | TRBV10-1 | NA | CASSESWSRERRVDEKLFF | TGCGCCAGCAGTGAGTCGTGGTCCAGAGAGAGGCGGGTTGATGAAAAACTGTTTTTT
NA | TRBJ2-2 | TRBV5-1 | NA | CASSLPRPGELFF | TGCGCCAGCAGCTTGCCGCGTCCTGGGGAGCTGTTTTTT
NA | TRBJ2-5 | TRBV28 | TRBD2 | CASSLIPSGIQETQYF | TGTGCCAGCAGTTTAATTCCTAGCGGGATCCAAGAGACCCAGTACTTC
NA | TRBJ2-2 | TRBV15 | TRBD2 | CATSRELAGGAGELFF | TGTGCCACCAGCAGAGAACTAGCGGGAGGTGCCGGGGAGCTGTTTTTT
NA | TRBJ1-4 | TRBV19 | NA | CASAPYSGEKLFF | TGTGCCAGCGCCCCCTATTCCGGGGAAAAACTGTTTTTT
few | TRBJ2-7 | TRBV28 | TRBD2 | CASSPLAGGPYEQYF | TGTGCCAGCAGTCCTCTAGCGGGAGGACCCTACGAGCAGTACTTC
once | TRBJ2-2 | TRBV5-1 | NA | CASSLASSTGELFF | TGCGCCAGCAGCTTGGCTTCCTCCACCGGGGAGCTGTTTTTT
once | TRBJ2-2 | TRBV5-1 | NA | CASSFGTINTGELFF | TGCGCCAGCAGCTTCGGGACAATAAACACCGGGGAGCTGTTTTTT
NA | TRBJ1-1 | TRBV19 | NA | CASSIGGRGTEAFF | TGTGCCAGTAGCATCGGGGGTAGAGGCACTGAAGCTTTCTTT
once | TRBJ2-1 | TRBV10-3 | NA | CAISDSAGPNDNEQFF | TGTGCCATCAGCGATTCCGCGGGCCCTAATGACAATGAGCAGTTCTTC